The rows below give T cell receptor beta chains drawn from one sample of a study of shared clonotypes between healthy human individuals. This table comes from immunoSEQ multiplex PCR, and its TCRdb copy is limited to in-frame clones, with some not included. This sample has roughly 2.6 million clones; approximately 90% occur once, and the top ten carry roughly 0.13%. What was sequenced was naive CD4+ T cells sorted from blood. Receptor source: a man aged 18-30 years in good health. The conserved cysteine and the conserved F or W are not part of the CDR3 here.

j_gene | v_gene | CDR3aa
TRBJ1-2 | TRBV27 | ASRLQGAGNGYT
TRBJ2-7 | TRBV5-1 | ASSWGGSTYEQY
TRBJ1-2 | TRBV2 | ASSTDNYGYT
TRBJ1-5 | TRBV10-3 | ATAEGNSNQPQH
TRBJ2-3 | TRBV7-9 | ASSFAGLAGSFTDTQY
TRBJ2-7 | TRBV6-1 | ASSDGAGALNRY
TRBJ2-3 | TRBV15 | ATSRDYVKQY
TRBJ2-1 | TRBV27 | ASSLRGGWANEQF
TRBJ2-1 | TRBV27 | ASSRGQGAFNEQF
TRBJ2-7 | TRBV2 | ASSVGVSEQY
TRBJ2-3 | TRBV9 | ASSPRDSGRTNTQY
TRBJ1-3 | TRBV6-5 | ASSWRGVSSGNTIY
TRBJ2-7 | TRBV18 | ASSTDAGPYEQY
NA | TRBV30 | AAEQGYEQY
TRBJ1-5 | TRBV6-5 | ASSTGRNQPQH
TRBJ1-1 | TRBV9 | ASSVGVTPREAF